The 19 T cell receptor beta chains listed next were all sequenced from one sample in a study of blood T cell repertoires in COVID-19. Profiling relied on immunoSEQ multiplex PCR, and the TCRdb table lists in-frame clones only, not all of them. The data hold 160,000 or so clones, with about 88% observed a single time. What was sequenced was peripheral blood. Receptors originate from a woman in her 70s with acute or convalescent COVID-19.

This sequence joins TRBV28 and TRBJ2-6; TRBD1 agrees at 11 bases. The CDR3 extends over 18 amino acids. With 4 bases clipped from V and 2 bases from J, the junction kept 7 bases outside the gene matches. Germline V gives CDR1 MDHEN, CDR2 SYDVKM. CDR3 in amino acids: CASSYPGQGAPGANVLTF. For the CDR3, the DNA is TGTGCCAGCAGTTACCCCGGACAGGGGGCGCCTGGGGCCAACGTCCTGACTTTC.

In DNA, the CDR3 is TGTGCCAGCTCACCCGGGGGACTGAAACTCACCAACTATGGCTACACCTTC. Encoded protein: CASSPGGLKLTNYGYTF. The rearrangement uses TRBV18 and TRBJ1-2; a weak D match, TRBD1 (5 bases). Trimming left V 3 bases short and J 2 bases short, with 19 bases between. The V gene's germline CDR1 is KGHSH and CDR2 LQKENI. The CDR3 runs 17 residues.

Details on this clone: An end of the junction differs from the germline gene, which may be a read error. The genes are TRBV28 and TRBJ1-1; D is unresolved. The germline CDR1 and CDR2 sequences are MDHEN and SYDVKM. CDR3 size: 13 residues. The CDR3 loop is CASSLAGNAEAFF. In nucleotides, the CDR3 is TGTGCCAGCAGTTTAGCCGGGAACGCTGAAGCTTTCTTT.

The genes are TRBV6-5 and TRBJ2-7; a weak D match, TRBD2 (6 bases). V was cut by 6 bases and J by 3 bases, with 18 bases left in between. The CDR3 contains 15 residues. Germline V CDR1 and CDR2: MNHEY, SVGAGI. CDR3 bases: TGTGCCAGCAGCCCAACCACTAGCAGAGGCTACGAGCAGTACTTC. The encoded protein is CASSPTTSRGYEQYF.

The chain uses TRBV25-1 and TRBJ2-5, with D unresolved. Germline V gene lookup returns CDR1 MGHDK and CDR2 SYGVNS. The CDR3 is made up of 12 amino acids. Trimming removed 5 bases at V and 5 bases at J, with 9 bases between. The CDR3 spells CASSPLRETQYF. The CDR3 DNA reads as TGTGCCAGCAGTCCCCTCCGGGAGACCCAGTACTTC. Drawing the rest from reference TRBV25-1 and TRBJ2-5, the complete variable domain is EADIYQTPRYLVIGTGKKITLECSQTMGHDKMYWYQQDPGMELHLIHYSYGVNSTEKGDLSSESTVSRIRTEHFPLTLESARPSHTSQYLCASSPLRETQYFGPGTRLLVL.

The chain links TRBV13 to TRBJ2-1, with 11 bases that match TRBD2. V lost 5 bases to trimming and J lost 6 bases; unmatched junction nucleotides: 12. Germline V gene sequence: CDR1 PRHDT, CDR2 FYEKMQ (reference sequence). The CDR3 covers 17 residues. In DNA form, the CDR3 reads TGTGCCAGCAGCCATCGGGTTAGCGGGGGGGCTTCCAATGAGCAGTTCTTC. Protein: CASSHRVSGGASNEQFF.

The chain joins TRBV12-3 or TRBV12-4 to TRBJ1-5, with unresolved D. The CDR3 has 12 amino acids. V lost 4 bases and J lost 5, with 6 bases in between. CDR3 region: CASSSGYQPQHF. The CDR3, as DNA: TGTGCCAGCAGTTCCGGGTATCAGCCCCAGCATTTT.

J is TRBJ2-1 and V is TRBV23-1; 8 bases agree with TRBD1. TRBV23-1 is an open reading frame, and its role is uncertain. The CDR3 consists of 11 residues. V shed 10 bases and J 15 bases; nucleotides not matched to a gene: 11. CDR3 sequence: CAKTMDRAGFF. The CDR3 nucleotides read TGCGCCAAGACGATGGACAGGGCTGGGTTCTTC.

The CDR3 DNA sequence: TGCAGCGTTGAAGTCAGTAATAATTCACCCCTCCACTTT. It translates to CSVEVSNNSPLHF. The rearrangement links TRBV29-1 to TRBJ1-6, with D hard to call. The length of the CDR3 is 13 residues. Germline V gene sequence: CDR1 SQVTM, CDR2 ANQGSEA. The V end lost 1 base, the J end lost 5 bases, and 6 bases lay between the germline ends.

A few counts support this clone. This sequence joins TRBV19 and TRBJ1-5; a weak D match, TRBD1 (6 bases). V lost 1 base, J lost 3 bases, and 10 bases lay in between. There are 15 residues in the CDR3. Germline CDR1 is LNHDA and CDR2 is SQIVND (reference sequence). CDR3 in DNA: TGTGCCAGTAGTATAGTTTCAGGGGTCAATCAGCCCCAGCATTTT. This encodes CASSIVSGVNQPQHF.

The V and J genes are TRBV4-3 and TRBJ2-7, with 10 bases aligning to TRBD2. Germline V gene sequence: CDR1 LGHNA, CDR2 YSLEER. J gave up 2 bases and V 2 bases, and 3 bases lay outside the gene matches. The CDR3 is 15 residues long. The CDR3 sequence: CASSQLAGGTYEQYF. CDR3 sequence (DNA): TGCGCCAGCAGCCAATTAGCGGGGGGAACCTACGAGCAGTACTTC.

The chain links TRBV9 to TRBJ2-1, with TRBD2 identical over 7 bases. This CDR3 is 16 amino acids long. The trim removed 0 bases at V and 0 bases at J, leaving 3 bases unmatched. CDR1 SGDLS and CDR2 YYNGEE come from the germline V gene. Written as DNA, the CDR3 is TGTGCCAGCAGCGTAGTGTCGGGGGGCTCCTACAATGAGCAGTTCTTC. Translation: CASSVVSGGSYNEQFF.

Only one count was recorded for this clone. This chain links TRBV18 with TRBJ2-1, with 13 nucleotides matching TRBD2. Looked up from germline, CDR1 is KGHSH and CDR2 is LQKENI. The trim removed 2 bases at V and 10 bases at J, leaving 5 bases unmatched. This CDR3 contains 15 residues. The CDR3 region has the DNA TGTGCCAGCTCACCAAGGACTAGCGGGGGAGACGAGCAGTTCTTC. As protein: CASSPRTSGGDEQFF.

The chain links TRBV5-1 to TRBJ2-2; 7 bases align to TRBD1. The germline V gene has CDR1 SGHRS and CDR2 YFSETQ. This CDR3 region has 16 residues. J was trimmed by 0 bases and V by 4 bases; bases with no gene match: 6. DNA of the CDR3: TGCGCCAGCAGCCCGACGGGGACAGCGAACACCGGGGAGCTGTTTTTT. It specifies CASSPTGTANTGELFF.

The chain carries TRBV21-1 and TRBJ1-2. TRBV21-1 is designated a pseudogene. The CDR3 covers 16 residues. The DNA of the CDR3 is TGTGCCAGCAGCCGAACCAGGGAGGTACCTAACTATGGCTACACCTTC. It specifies CASSRTREVPNYGYTF.

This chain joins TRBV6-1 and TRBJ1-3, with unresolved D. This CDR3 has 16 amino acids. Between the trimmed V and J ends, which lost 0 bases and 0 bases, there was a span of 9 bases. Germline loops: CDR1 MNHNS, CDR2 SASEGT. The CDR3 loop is CASSEARENSGNTIYF. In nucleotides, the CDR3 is TGTGCCAGCAGTGAAGCGAGAGAAAACTCTGGAAACACCATATATTTT.

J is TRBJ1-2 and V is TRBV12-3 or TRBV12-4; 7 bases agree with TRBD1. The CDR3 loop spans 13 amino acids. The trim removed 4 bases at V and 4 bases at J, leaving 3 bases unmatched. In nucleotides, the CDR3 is TGTGCCAGCAGTTCAAGGGGGCTCTATGGCTACACCTTC. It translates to CASSSRGLYGYTF.

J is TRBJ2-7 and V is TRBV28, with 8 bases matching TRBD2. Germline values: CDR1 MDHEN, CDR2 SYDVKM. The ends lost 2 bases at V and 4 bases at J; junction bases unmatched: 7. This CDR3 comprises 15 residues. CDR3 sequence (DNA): TGTGCCAGCAGTTTACGATTGGCGGGGGGTTACGAGCAGTACGTC. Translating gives CASSLRLAGGYEQYV.

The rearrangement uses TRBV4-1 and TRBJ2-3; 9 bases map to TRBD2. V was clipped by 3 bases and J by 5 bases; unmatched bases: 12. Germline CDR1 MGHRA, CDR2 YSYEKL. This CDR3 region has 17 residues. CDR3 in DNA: TGCGCCAGCAGCCAGGACCTGAATAGCGGGGGAAGAGATACGCAGTATTTT. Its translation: CASSQDLNSGGRDTQYF.